This T cell receptor beta chain is from a study of blood T cell repertoires in COVID-19. In the study overall: Italy, Spain and the United States were the sources of the convalescent and acute COVID-19 samples.

Only a few counts were recorded for this clone. Germline V lookup: CDR1 MNHEY, CDR2 SVGAGI. CDR3 length: 14 amino acids. The germline V and J ends were trimmed by 8 bases and 0 bases, with 10 bases remaining between them. Per the original data handling: Amplification of reference gene primers provided the estimated nucleated cell counts. Measured with immunoSEQ multiplex PCR; TCRdb has only the in-frame clones, and not every one. V and J calls plus clone size are reproduced from that table; the DNA served to infer D and trimming. In the table there are under 200,000 clones, about four fifths of which are singletons.

Material for sequencing was peripheral blood. The rearrangement links TRBV6-5 to TRBJ2-2, with a possible D match to TRBD1 (6 bases). The TCR comes from a woman aged 80 or over with acute or convalescent COVID-19. CDR3 sequence (DNA): TGTGCCAGCCCCGGGACAACGAACACCGGGGAGCTGTTTTTT. Translation: CASPGTTNTGELFF.